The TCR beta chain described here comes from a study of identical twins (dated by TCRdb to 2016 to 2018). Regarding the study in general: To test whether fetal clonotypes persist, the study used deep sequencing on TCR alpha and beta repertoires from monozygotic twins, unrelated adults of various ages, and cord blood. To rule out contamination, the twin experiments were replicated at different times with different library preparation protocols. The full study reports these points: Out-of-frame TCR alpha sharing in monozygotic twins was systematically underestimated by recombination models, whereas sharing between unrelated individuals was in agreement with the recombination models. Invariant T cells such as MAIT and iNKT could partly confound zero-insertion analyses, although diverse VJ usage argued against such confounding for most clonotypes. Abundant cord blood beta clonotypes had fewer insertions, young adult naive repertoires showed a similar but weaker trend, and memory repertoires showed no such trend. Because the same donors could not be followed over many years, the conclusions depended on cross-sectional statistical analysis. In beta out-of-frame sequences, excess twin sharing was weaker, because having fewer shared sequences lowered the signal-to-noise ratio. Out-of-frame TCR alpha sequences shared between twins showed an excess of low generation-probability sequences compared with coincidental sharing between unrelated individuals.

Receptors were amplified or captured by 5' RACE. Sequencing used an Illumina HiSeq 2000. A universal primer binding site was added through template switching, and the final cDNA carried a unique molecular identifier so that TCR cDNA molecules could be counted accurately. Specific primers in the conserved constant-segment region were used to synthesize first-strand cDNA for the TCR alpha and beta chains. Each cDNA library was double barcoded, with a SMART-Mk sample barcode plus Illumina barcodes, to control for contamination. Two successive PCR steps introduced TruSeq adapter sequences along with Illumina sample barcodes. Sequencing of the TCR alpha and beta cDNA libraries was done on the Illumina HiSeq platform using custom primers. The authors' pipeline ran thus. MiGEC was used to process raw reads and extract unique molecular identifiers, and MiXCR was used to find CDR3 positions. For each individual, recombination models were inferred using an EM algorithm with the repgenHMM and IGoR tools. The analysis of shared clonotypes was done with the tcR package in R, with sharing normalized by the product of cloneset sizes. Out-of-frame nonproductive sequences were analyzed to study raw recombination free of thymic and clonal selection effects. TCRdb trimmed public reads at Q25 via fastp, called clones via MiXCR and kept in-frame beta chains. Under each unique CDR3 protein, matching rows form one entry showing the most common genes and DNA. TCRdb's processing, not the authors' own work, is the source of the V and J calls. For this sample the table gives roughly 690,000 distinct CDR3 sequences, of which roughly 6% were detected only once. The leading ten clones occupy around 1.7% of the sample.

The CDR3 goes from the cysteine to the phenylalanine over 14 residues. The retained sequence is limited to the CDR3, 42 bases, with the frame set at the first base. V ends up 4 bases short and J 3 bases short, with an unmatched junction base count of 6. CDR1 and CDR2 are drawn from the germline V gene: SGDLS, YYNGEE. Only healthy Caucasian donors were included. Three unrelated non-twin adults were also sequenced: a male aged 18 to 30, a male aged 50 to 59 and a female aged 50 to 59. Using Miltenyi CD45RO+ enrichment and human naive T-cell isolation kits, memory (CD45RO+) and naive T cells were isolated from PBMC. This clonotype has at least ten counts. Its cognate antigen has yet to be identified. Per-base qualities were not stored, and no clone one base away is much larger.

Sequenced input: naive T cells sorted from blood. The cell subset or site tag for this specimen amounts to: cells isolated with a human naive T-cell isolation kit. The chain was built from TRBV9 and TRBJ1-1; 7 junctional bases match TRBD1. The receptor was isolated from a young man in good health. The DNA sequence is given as TGTGCCAGCAGCCCCCGGACAGGACACACTGAAGCTTTCTTT. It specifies CASSPRTGHTEAFF.